This T cell receptor beta chain was identified during a study of breast tumors, draining lymph nodes, adjacent tissues. TCRdb reanalysed the multiplex PCR reads using MiXCR and keeps one entry per CDR3 protein. The sample has 150,000 to 200,000 distinct CDR3 sequences; 31% are singletons. Per germline, CDR1 SGHRS and CDR2 YFSETQ. The CDR3 is 14 residues long. The ends lost 5 bases at V and 7 bases at J; junction bases unmatched: 7. Ten or more counts support this clonotype. Breast cancer patients provided tissue from their axillary draining lymph nodes. V usage is TRBV5-1 and J usage is TRBJ2-7, with 12 bases that match TRBD1. Sample: axillary lymph node tissue. The sequence was obtained from a female donor with breast cancer. Some clones in this sample may be carry-over from other donors' samples. CDR3: CASRRGQGAREQYF. DNA of the CDR3: TGCGCCAGCAGAAGGGGACAGGGGGCGAGGGAGCAGTACTTC.